What follows are 23 T cell receptor beta chains derived from one specimen sequenced in a study of blood T cell repertoires in COVID-19. The table came from immunoSEQ multiplex PCR; TCRdb's copy has only in-frame clones and leaves some out. The table includes more than 150,000 clones, 81% detected once. Sequences were obtained from peripheral blood. Every receptor here comes from a woman older than 75 with COVID-19, enrolled during active disease.

CDR3 nucleotide sequence: TGTGCCAGCAGTTCGGGGGTTTGGGAGAGAGCTTTCTTT. Its translation is CASSSGVWERAFF. The chain combines TRBV6-5 with TRBJ1-1, with a tentative D call TRBD1 (5 bases). CDR3 length: 13 amino acids. V lost 4 bases to trimming and J lost 10 bases, with 16 bases between them. The V gene's germline CDR1 is MNHEY and CDR2 SVGAGI.

A few counts support this clone. The chain has TRBV24-1 and TRBJ2-7, with 8 bases identical to TRBD2. Germline values: CDR1 KGHDR, CDR2 SFDVKD. The CDR3 covers 17 residues. Germline trimming cut 4 bases from V and 2 bases from J; bases unmatched to any gene: 12. The CDR3 is CATSDKKRTSFAYEQYF. In DNA, the CDR3 is TGTGCCACCAGTGACAAAAAAAGGACTAGCTTCGCCTACGAGCAGTACTTC.

This clone was observed a handful of times. This specimen includes other DNA sequences encoding the same CDR3. This sequence joins TRBV19 and TRBJ2-1; 16 bases line up with TRBD2. This CDR3 is built from 17 residues. J gave up 1 base and V 6 bases, and 3 bases lay outside the gene matches. The germline CDR1 and CDR2 sequences are LNHDA and SQIVND (reference sequence). The CDR3 DNA reads TGTGCCAGTAGCCGGGGACTAGCGGGAGGGTCCTACAATGAGCAGTTCTTC. It is translated as CASSRGLAGGSYNEQFF.

This clone was found a few times. The chain links TRBV10-3 to TRBJ2-7, with 7 bases lining up with TRBD1. The CDR3 has 15 amino acids. The germline V gene encodes CDR1 ENHRY and CDR2 SYGVKD. Losses at the gene ends were 4 bases for V and 0 bases for J; bases not matched to a gene: 6. The CDR3: CAISGIRGSSYEQYF. DNA of the CDR3: TGTGCCATCAGTGGGATCAGGGGGAGCTCCTACGAGCAGTACTTC.

V usage is TRBV2 and J usage is TRBJ1-1; D might be TRBD1 (5 bases). Germline loops: CDR1 SNHLY, CDR2 FYNNEI. The CDR3 length is 14 residues. V dropped 6 bases and J dropped 7 bases, with 18 bases sitting between them. The CDR3, as DNA: TGTGCCAGCAGCGTAGCAGGGAGGGGCAGTGAAGCTTTCTTT. Its protein product is CASSVAGRGSEAFF. Together with reference TRBV2 and TRBJ1-1, the CDR3 gives the full variable domain: EPEVTQTPSHQVTQMGQEVILRCVPISNHLYFYWYRQILGQKVEFLVSFYNNEISEKSEIFDDQFSVERPDGSNFTLKIRSTKLEDSAMYFCASSVAGRGSEAFFGQGTRLTVV.

The V and J genes are TRBV10-3 and TRBJ2-1; 8 bases are shared with TRBD2. Germline V gene data show CDR1 as ENHRY and CDR2 as SYGVKD. The V and J ends lost 5 bases and 6 bases, in that order; junction bases with no gene match: 9. The CDR3 spans 15 residues. In DNA, the CDR3 is TGTGCCATCAGTCCGGGACTAGGAGTCATCAATGAGCAGTTCTTC. Protein sequence: CAISPGLGVINEQFF.

The CDR3 DNA reads TGTGCCAGCAGTGTATCGGGGGGGCCGAGCACAGATACGCAGTATTTT. Translation: CASSVSGGPSTDTQYF. The chain is built from TRBV6-1 and TRBJ2-3, with 8 bases matching TRBD2. CDR3 size: 16 residues. CDR1 is MNHNS and CDR2 is SASEGT in the germline V gene. V lost 4 bases and J lost 0; bases outside the gene matches: 6.

This chain joins TRBV5-8 and TRBJ2-5; the match to TRBD2 covers 9 bases. This CDR3 region has 17 residues. Losses at the gene ends were 4 bases for V and 5 bases for J; bases not matched to a gene: 15. Per the germline V gene, CDR1 is SGHTS and CDR2 is YDEGEE. CDR3 sequence reads: CASSLQRGGGATETQYF. The DNA for the CDR3 is TGTGCCAGCAGCCTTCAGAGGGGCGGGGGGGCCACGGAGACCCAGTACTTC.

The chain is built from TRBV5-4 and TRBJ2-5; 8 positions agree with TRBD2. The CDR3 consists of 15 residues. From germline, CDR1 is SGHNT and CDR2 YYREEE (reference sequence). With 0 bases clipped from V and 3 bases from J, the junction kept 4 bases outside the gene matches. The CDR3 coding sequence is TGTGCCAGCAGCTTGGACCCGGGGGGGGAAGAGACCCAGTACTTC. This translates into CASSLDPGGEETQYF.

The CDR3: CASSLRAGVEKLFF. The CDR3 bases are TGTGCCAGCAGTTTAAGAGCAGGGGTCGAAAAACTGTTTTTT. The J gene is TRBJ1-4, the V gene TRBV27; TRBD1 is a possible D gene (6 bases). Trimming took off 2 bases at V and 8 bases at J, with 12 bases between the two ends. This CDR3 has 14 residues. The germline V gene has CDR1 MNHEY and CDR2 SMNVEV (reference sequence).

This rearrangement joins TRBV6-4 to TRBJ1-6; TRBD1 might be the D (6 bases). Germline CDR1 is MRHNA and CDR2 is SNTAGT. The CDR3 runs to 14 residues. Trimming shortened V by 4 bases and J by 8 bases, and 12 bases separated the two germline ends. The CDR3 here is CASSVGPGDSPLHF. In nucleotides, the CDR3 is TGTGCCAGCAGTGTCGGGCCAGGGGATTCACCCCTCCACTTT.

The chain joins TRBV20-1 to TRBJ2-3, with TRBD2 matching over 9 bases. The CDR3 is 15 residues long. Per germline, CDR1 DFQATT and CDR2 SNEGSKA (reference sequence). After removal of 3 bases from V and 3 bases from J, the junction contained 7 bases not matched to a gene. The CDR3 loop reads CSASGGRAMTDTQYF. The DNA of the CDR3 is TGCAGTGCTAGTGGCGGGAGGGCCATGACAGATACGCAGTATTTT.

This rearrangement joins TRBV5-5 to TRBJ1-3; maybe TRBD1 (5 bases). V was trimmed by 4 bases and J by 0 bases, leaving 11 bases between them. CDR1 is SGHKS and CDR2 is YYEKEE in the germline V gene (reference sequence). The CDR3 length is 15 residues. The CDR3 DNA reads as TGTGCCAGCAGCGTTTGGGGCGGCTCTGGAAACACCATATATTTT. Translation gives CASSVWGGSGNTIYF.

V usage is TRBV12-3 or TRBV12-4 and J usage is TRBJ1-3; D uncertain. The V and J ends lost 8 bases and 1 base respectively, with 9 bases between them. There are 13 residues in the CDR3. CDR3: CASRPGSGNTIYF. The CDR3 nucleotides are TGTGCCAGCCGGCCGGGGTCTGGAAACACCATATATTTT.

The chain couples TRBV19 to TRBJ1-1; TRBD1 agrees at 9 bases. The CDR3 has 14 amino acids. Per germline, CDR1 LNHDA and CDR2 SQIVND (reference sequence). After removal of 6 bases from V and 9 bases from J, the junction contained 11 bases not matched to a gene. The DNA of the CDR3 is TGTGCCAGTAGGACTACACCGGGACAGGGCCAAGCTTTCTTT. It codes for CASRTTPGQGQAFF.

This sequence joins TRBV11-2 and TRBJ2-2, with 7 bases lining up with TRBD2. CDR1 and CDR2 (germline): SGHAT, FQNNGV. The J segment lost 4 bases and the V segment lost 5 bases, leaving 13 bases of the junction unmatched. The CDR3 covers 17 residues. The CDR3 spells CASSQRPKASGTGELFF. In nucleotides, the CDR3 is TGTGCCAGCAGCCAACGCCCTAAGGCTAGCGGCACCGGGGAGCTGTTTTTT.

The genes are TRBV18 and TRBJ1-6; a possible D gene is TRBD1 (5 bases). Germline loops: CDR1 KGHSH, CDR2 LQKENI. V was shortened by 3 bases and J by 5 bases, with 14 bases between the two germline ends. This CDR3 has 16 residues. This chain's CDR3 is CASSPQGRGNNSPLHF. Written as DNA, the CDR3 is TGTGCCAGCTCACCCCAGGGTCGTGGCAATAATTCACCCCTCCACTTT.

A word on this clone: One end of the junction does not line up with germline, which may come from a read error. The chain employs TRBV6-5 and TRBJ1-2; D perhaps matches TRBD1 (6 bases). CDR1 is MNHEY, CDR2 SVGAGI, per germline. The CDR3 covers 13 residues. CDR3 sequence: CAGRRGGNYGYTF. The DNA for the CDR3 is TGTGCCGGCAGGAGGGGGGGAAACTATGGCTACACCTTC.

This clone was recorded a few times. The rearrangement links TRBV4-1 to TRBJ1-5; D gene ambiguous. The germline CDR1 and CDR2 sequences are MGHRA and YSYEKL. The CDR3 contains 13 residues. V lost 3 bases, J lost 3 bases, and 6 bases lay in between. The DNA for the CDR3 is TGCGCCAGCAGCCACAGTTCCAATCAGCCCCAGCATTTT. Protein sequence: CASSHSSNQPQHF.

The chain combines TRBV7-6 with TRBJ2-3; TRBD2 agrees at 7 bases. The length of the CDR3 is 21 residues. CDR1 is SGHVS, CDR2 FNYEAQ, per germline. J gave up 2 bases and V 5 bases, and 25 bases lay outside the gene matches. In DNA form, the CDR3 reads TGTGCCAGCAGCCCCGGCAGGTCCGCTGTAGGGGCCAGCGGGGCCACAGATACGCAGTATTTT. Translated: CASSPGRSAVGASGATDTQYF. Looking up the rest from reference TRBV7-6 and TRBJ2-3 gives the full variable domain: GAGVSQSPRYKVTKRGQDVALRCDPISGHVSLYWYRQALGQGPEFLTYFNYEAQQDKSGLPNDRFSAERPEGSISTLTIQRTEQRDSAMYRCASSPGRSAVGASGATDTQYFGPGTRLTVL.

This chain connects TRBV4-1 to TRBJ1-4; 7 nucleotides align to TRBD1. After removal of 4 bases from V and 0 bases from J, the junction contained 11 bases not matched to a gene. CDR3 length equals 18 residues. From germline, CDR1 is MGHRA and CDR2 YSYEKL. DNA of the CDR3: TGCGCCAGCAGCCGAACCGGGACAGCCTCCCCAACTAATGAAAAACTGTTTTTT. It codes for CASSRTGTASPTNEKLFF.

As DNA, the CDR3 is TGTGCCAGCAGCCCCACAGGGAGCGGGGAAGATACGCAGTATTTT. Protein sequence: CASSPTGSGEDTQYF. The chain is built from TRBV7-3 and TRBJ2-3, with D possibly matching TRBD2 (7 bases). CDR1 is SGHTA, CDR2 FQGTGA, per germline. This CDR3 is built from 15 residues. V lost 5 bases and J 5 bases, leaving 17 bases between the germline ends.

The V call is TRBV10-3, the J call TRBJ2-1; 8 nucleotides match TRBD1. V lost 6 bases, J lost 2 bases, and 6 bases stayed unmatched. The CDR3 spans 15 residues. The germline CDR1 and CDR2 sequences are ENHRY and SYGVKD. Here the CDR3 DNA reads TGTGCCATCAGCCAGGGGGCGCGGACCTACAATGAGCAGTTCTTC. This gives the protein CAISQGARTYNEQFF.